The source of this T cell receptor beta chain is a study of cytomegalovirus exposure and HLA in healthy donors. Study overall: Earlier findings included roughly 120 million unique TCR beta sequences obtained from around 180 million T cells. Study-level points and caveats: What a later analysis showed was that several of the most significant clusters appeared linked to common viral pathogens. Per a later analysis, 15,000 to 20,000 TCR beta sequences showed association with HLA alleles at 0.05 false discovery rate. In vitro confirmation showed a few CMV-associated chains to be CMV antigen specific.

Use of 60 Vbeta and 13 Jbeta primers characterized the PCR. Using immunoSEQ multiplex PCR, the repertoire was profiled, and TCRdb retains in-frame clones only, with some absent. The table shows about 160,000 clones, with about 75% occurring only once. This CDR3 contains 15 residues. The V segment lost 10 bases and the J segment 2 bases; nucleotides outside the gene matches: 9. The germline CDR1 and CDR2 sequences are SNHLY and FYNNEI. As to this clone: Its antigen is currently unknown.

This chain links TRBV2 with TRBJ2-3; TRBD1 matches 10 bases. Material: PBMCs. The TCR was taken from a woman aged 45-59 years in good health and CMV-seropositive. The CDR3 DNA is TGTGCCACCTCAGCCGGGACAGGGGTCACAGATACGCAGTATTTT. Its protein is CATSAGTGVTDTQYF. Full variable domain (missing parts from reference TRBV2 and TRBJ2-3): EPEVTQTPSHQVTQMGQEVILRCVPISNHLYFYWYRQILGQKVEFLVSFYNNEISEKSEIFDDQFSVERPDGSNFTLKIRSTKLEDSAMYFCATSAGTGVTDTQYFGPGTRLTVL.